The 15 T cell receptor beta chains listed next were all sequenced from one sample in a study of read filtering for tumor transcriptome and immune sequencing. Molecular barcoded adaptors covering alpha/delta and beta/gamma chains were used on approximately 440 ng RNA. TCRdb re-derived calls from the reads in MiXCR, one entry per CDR3 protein. The table has 90,000 or so distinct CDR3 sequences, roughly 21% seen once. The source material was a population of CD138-negative cells sorted from bone marrow. The receptors come from a donor at least 40 years old with multiple myeloma.

This chain uses TRBV14 with TRBJ1-1; no clear D. Trimming removed 8 bases from V and 1 base from J, with 11 bases in between. CDR1 and CDR2 (germline): SGHDN, FVKESK. CDR3 length equals 13 residues. This chain's CDR3 is CASAGSKNTEAFF. The CDR3, as DNA: TGTGCCAGCGCTGGTAGCAAGAACACTGAAGCTTTCTTT.

The chain uses TRBV7-9 and TRBJ2-6; D gene unclear. Germline V CDR1 and CDR2: SEHNR, FQNEAQ (reference sequence). The CDR3 runs to 16 residues. V was clipped by 0 bases and J by 0 bases, with 6 bases between them. CDR3 in amino acids: CASSLAVSSGANVLTF. In DNA, the CDR3 is TGTGCCAGCAGCTTAGCGGTCTCCTCTGGGGCCAACGTCCTGACTTTC.

The chain joins TRBV20-1 to TRBJ2-7; 7 nucleotides align to TRBD2. Germline V gene data show CDR1 as DFQATT and CDR2 as SNEGSKA (reference sequence). V shed 2 bases, J shed 3 bases, and the junction held 4 bases outside the gene matches. The CDR3 length is 13 residues. DNA for the CDR3: TGCAGTGCTAGAAGCGGGATAAACTACGAGCAGTACTTC. Amino acids: CSARSGINYEQYF.

This clonotype was seen ten or more times. This chain links TRBV5-6 with TRBJ1-1, with 7 bases fitting TRBD1. There are 13 residues in the CDR3. Losses at the gene ends were 6 bases for V and 3 bases for J; bases not matched to a gene: 5. Germline assignment: CDR1 SGHDT and CDR2 YYEEEE. The CDR3 loop reads CASNRGAYTEAFF. The DNA of the CDR3 is TGTGCCAGCAACAGGGGTGCGTACACTGAAGCTTTCTTT.

This clonotype was counted ten times or more. The CDR3, as DNA: TGCGCCAGCAGCAAGGGGGGGGGAGCCGCGGACACTGAAGCTTTCTTT. Translated, it gives CASSKGGGAADTEAFF. The chain joins TRBV5-1 to TRBJ1-1; TRBD1 is a possible D gene (6 bases). V was cut by 4 bases and J by 3 bases, with 19 bases left in between. The CDR3 length is 16 residues. Germline loops: CDR1 SGHRS, CDR2 YFSETQ. Based on the CDR3 plus reference TRBV5-1 and TRBJ1-1, the full variable domain is KAGVTQTPRYLIKTRGQQVTLSCSPISGHRSVSWYQQTPGQGLQFLFEYFSETQRNKGNFPGRFSGRQFSNSRSEMNVSTLELGDSALYLCASSKGGGAADTEAFFGQGTRLTVV.

The V call is TRBV28, the J call TRBJ1-2, with D perhaps TRBD1 (6 bases). Deletions cut 2 bases from V and 8 bases from J, with 21 bases between. Germline CDR1 reads MDHEN; CDR2 reads SYDVKM. The CDR3 spans 16 residues. The CDR3 loop is CASSLGGPGAIYGYTF. CDR3 sequence (DNA): TGTGCCAGCAGTTTAGGGGGGCCGGGGGCTATTTACGGCTACACCTTC.

To note about this clonotype: This sequence may be a read error, since a much larger clone differs from it by one base. Because it lacks the conserved phenylalanine or tryptophan at the end, this CDR3 is likely a read error. The chain has TRBV7-2 and TRBJ2-5; TRBD1 might be the D (6 bases). V was cut by 5 bases and J by 0 bases, with 19 bases left in between. The CDR3 extends over 17 amino acids. The germline CDR1 and CDR2 sequences are SGHTA and FQGNSA. The CDR3 loop reads CASSPLLLGTYQETQYL. The CDR3 DNA follows: TGTGCCAGCAGCCCTCTGCTCCTGGGGACATACCAAGAGACCCAGTACCTC.

The CDR3 here is CASSKNGNTHEKLFF. CDR3 DNA: TGTGCCAGCAGTAAAAACGGCAACACGCATGAAAAACTGTTTTTT. The chain joins TRBV7-4 to TRBJ1-4; no firm D call. The CDR3 loop spans 15 amino acids. The V gene lost 6 bases and the J gene lost 6 bases, with 17 bases spanning the gap. Looked up from germline, CDR1 is SGHVT and CDR2 is SQSDAQ. Drawing the rest from reference TRBV7-4 and TRBJ1-4, the complete variable domain is GAGVSQSPRYKVAKRGRDVALRCDSISGHVTLYWYRQTLGQGSEVLTYSQSDAQRDKSGRPSGRFSAERPERSVSTLKIQRTEQGDSAVYLCASSKNGNTHEKLFFGSGTQLSVL.

The table lists this clonotype with many counts. V and J are TRBV7-9 and TRBJ2-1, with D tentatively TRBD2 (6 bases). The CDR3 has 15 amino acids. Germline V lookup: CDR1 SEHNR, CDR2 FQNEAQ (reference sequence). V shed 2 bases and J shed 4 bases, with 12 bases lying between them. DNA for the CDR3: TGTGCCAGCAGCTTAAGGGCTAGCGTTTACAATGAGCAGTTCTTC. Residues: CASSLRASVYNEQFF.

In this sample, this clonotype turned up a few times. The rearrangement links TRBV7-9 to TRBJ1-1; 8 bases agree with TRBD1. The CDR3 length is 16 residues. Germline V CDR1 and CDR2: SEHNR, FQNEAQ (reference sequence). The V segment lost 1 base and the J segment 7 bases; nucleotides outside the gene matches: 11. The DNA for the CDR3 is TGTGCCAGCAGCTTAGGCCCCACCAGGGGGCTGAATGAAGCTTTCTTT. It codes for CASSLGPTRGLNEAFF.

With respect to this clonotype: It may be a read error: a sequence one base away is much more abundant. V usage is TRBV5-1 and J usage is TRBJ1-1; D is possibly TRBD1 (5 bases). V was clipped by 4 bases and J by 3 bases, with 16 bases between them. Germline CDR1 is SGHRS and CDR2 is YFSETQ. The CDR3 length is 15 residues. CDR3 DNA: TGCGCCAGCAGCCCGACGGGACGGGGTTACACTGAAGCTTTCTTT. As protein: CASSPTGRGYTEAFF.

J is TRBJ2-6 and V is TRBV7-2; 8 bases match TRBD1. The CDR3 runs 16 residues. CDR1 and CDR2 (germline): SGHTA, FQGNSA. V was clipped by 5 bases and J by 0 bases; unmatched bases: 3. CDR3 amino acids: CASSPGTGSGANVLTF. The CDR3 DNA is TGTGCCAGCAGCCCTGGGACAGGCTCTGGGGCCAACGTCCTGACTTTC.

Many counts were recorded for this clonotype. The chain joins TRBV2 to TRBJ2-5, with D perhaps TRBD2 (6 bases). The germline CDR1 and CDR2 sequences are SNHLY and FYNNEI. V lost 5 bases and J 5 bases, leaving 15 bases between the germline ends. CDR3 length equals 14 residues. CDR3 in DNA: TGTGCCAGCAGTTCCTCGGGGGTCCGGGAGACCCAGTACTTC. Translated, it gives CASSSSGVRETQYF.

In its sample, this clonotype was seen many times. The CDR3 protein is CASSLSGGAMGELFF. In DNA, the CDR3 is TGTGCCAGCAGCCTGAGCGGGGGGGCTATGGGGGAGCTGTTTTTT. The rearrangement uses TRBV12-3 or TRBV12-4 and TRBJ2-2; 10 bases align to TRBD2. There are 15 residues in the CDR3. Losses at the gene ends were 6 bases for V and 8 bases for J; bases not matched to a gene: 9.

This clonotype occurred many times. The chain combines TRBV11-2 with TRBJ2-2, with D perhaps being TRBD1 or TRBD2 (5 bases each). Looked up from germline, CDR1 is SGHAT and CDR2 is FQNNGV. V gave up 5 bases and J gave up 6 bases, with 13 bases separating them. The CDR3 runs to 14 residues. The CDR3 region is CASSGSGTPGELFF. The CDR3 DNA follows: TGTGCCAGCAGCGGATCCGGGACCCCCGGGGAGCTGTTTTTT. Variable domain in full (rest from reference TRBV11-2 and TRBJ2-2): EAGVAQSPRYKIIEKRQSVAFWCNPISGHATLYWYQQILGQGPKLLIQFQNNGVVDDSQLPKDRFSAERLKGVDSTLKIQPAKLEDSAVYLCASSGSGTPGELFFGEGSRLTVL.